This T cell receptor (beta chain) was identified in a study of blood T cell repertoires in COVID-19. Study details: Samples of COVID-19 (acute and convalescent) were obtained from the United States, Italy and Spain. The analysed material was cDNA or gDNA that came from T cells, B-cell-depleted T cells, or PBMCs.

Per the authors' pipeline: Estimated nucleated cell counts came from reference gene primer amplification. Using immunoSEQ multiplex PCR, the repertoire was profiled, and TCRdb retains in-frame clones only, with some absent. The DNA gave D and trimming, while V, J and clone size come from that table. The repertoire consists of more than 200,000 clones, with about 88% occurring once and the leading ten covering 1.5% to 2%. The germline V and J ends were trimmed by 6 bases and 8 bases, with 10 bases remaining between them. In germline, CDR1 is MNHEY, CDR2 SVGAGI. This CDR3 is 12 amino acids long. This chain links TRBV6-5 with TRBJ1-4, with a weak D call TRBD1 (6 bases). The sample was peripheral blood. The TCR was taken from a man aged 25-45 years with active or convalescent COVID-19. CDR3 in DNA: TGTGCCAGCAGCCAGGGGAACGAAAAACTGTTTTTT. Translated: CASSQGNEKLFF.